The rows below give T cell receptor beta chains drawn from one sample of a study of blood T cell repertoires in COVID-19. Assay: immunoSEQ multiplex PCR; the TCRdb copy retains only in-frame clones and omits some. The sample holds 250,000 to 350,000 clones, approximately 90% seen once. The sequenced material came from peripheral blood. These receptors were taken from a woman aged 50 to 60 who had recovered from COVID-19. Both conserved end residues are part of each CDR3. Fields, in order: D gene, clone size, V gene, J gene, CDR3 protein, CDR3 DNA. D genes are given only for firm matches. The size entry is marked missing in some rows and otherwise reads once, few, many or a size class.

>-|-|TRBV7-9|TRBJ1-2
CASSYQTTNYGYTF
TGTGCCAGCAGTTACCAGACTACAAACTATGGCTACACCTTC
>TRBD2|-|TRBV7-3|TRBJ2-1
CASGGRVGEQFF
TGTGCCAGCGGCGGGAGGGTCGGTGAGCAGTTCTTC
>-|-|TRBV5-8|TRBJ2-1
CASSLGRTISYNEQFF
TGTGCCAGCAGCTTGGGCAGGACTATCTCCTACAATGAGCAGTTCTTC
>-|-|TRBV3-1/TRBV3-2|TRBJ2-5
CASSSWTEYQETQYF
TGTGCCAGCAGCTCATGGACAGAGTACCAAGAGACCCAGTACTTC
>TRBD2|-|TRBV24-1|TRBJ2-3
CATSDFLAGGSDTQYF
TGTGCCACCAGTGACTTCCTAGCGGGAGGTTCAGATACGCAGTATTTT
>-|-|TRBV6-2/TRBV6-3|TRBJ2-3
CASSYSPSSDTDTQYF
TGTGCCAGCAGTTACTCGCCTTCTAGCGACACAGATACGCAGTATTTT
>-|few|TRBV6-6|TRBJ2-3
CASSYSRAGTDTQYF
TGTGCCAGCAGTTACTCGAGGGCAGGCACAGATACGCAGTATTTT
>TRBD1|-|TRBV5-1|TRBJ2-2
CASSLGTGGNGELFF
TGCGCCAGCAGCTTGGGGACAGGGGGTAACGGGGAGCTGTTTTTT
>-|-|TRBV6-6|TRBJ1-2
CASSHLGGYTF
TGTGCCAGCAGCCACCTGGGCGGCTACACCTTC
>-|once|TRBV10-3|TRBJ1-2
CATCPGGAYGYTF
TGTGCCACCTGCCCCGGGGGGGCCTATGGCTACACCTTC
>-|-|TRBV9|TRBJ1-5
CASSVEGNSNQPQHF
TGTGCCAGCAGCGTAGAGGGGAATAGCAATCAGCCCCAGCATTTT